The text below deals with one T cell receptor beta chain. Its antigen specificity is not known. The input lacks base qualities; no much larger clone sits a single base away. This record belongs to a study of blood T cell repertoires in COVID-19 (dated by TCRdb to 2020 to 2021). Some background on the complete study: For ImmuneRACE Cohort 3, a participant was defined as recovered based on two consecutive negative NP/OP PCR tests, clearance by a healthcare professional, or resolution of symptoms. The prospective study material was composed of cDNA or gDNA derived from T cells, B-cell-depleted T cells, or PBMCs. Deeply sampled blood TCRbeta repertoires from subjects exposed to, actively infected with, or recovered from COVID-19 were included in the dataset. Sample metadata almost always included a de-identified subject ID, COVID-19 status, age in years and sex. Samples from collaborators originated in the United States, Italy and Spain and spanned both the acute and convalescent phases of COVID-19. The repertoires were made available in a free public database intended to serve as a resource for research on the immune response to SARS-CoV-2. The samples were drawn from two sources: the first 160 participants of the ongoing ImmuneRACE study, and 1,200 or so subjects contributed by 6 global collaborators. Where available, HLA class I and class II types were taken from metadata supplied by the sample provider and were not determined by assay-based typing. Broader findings and caveats from the paper: The amount of clinical and demographic metadata varied by source and participant and was provided uncurated.

Per the germline V gene, MDHEN is the CDR1 and SYDVKM is the CDR2. The CDR3 holds 16 amino acids from the cysteine to the phenylalanine. Only the CDR3 DNA is retained, 48 bases long and in frame from the first base. Between the V and J ends, shortened by 6 bases and 3 bases respectively, the junction contains 15 bases. Participants in the prospective study were enrolled through a virtual design, were aged about 18 to 89 years, and lived in 24 United States geographic areas. To assign participants to cohorts, the prospective study relied on clinical history that participants themselves reported in a screening survey and a study questionnaire. Mobile phlebotomists in the prospective study collected whole blood, serum and a nasopharyngeal or oropharyngeal swab from every participant. Additional blood draws and questionnaires over an approximately two-month period could optionally be provided by prospective study participants. Before DNA extraction, prospective study blood samples were shipped either frozen or at room temperature.

The immunoSEQ Assay, a bias-controlled multiplex PCR, was used to amplify TCRbeta CDR3 regions from genomic DNA. Concerning the study's data processing: Within the assay, amplification of reference gene primers was used to estimate how many nucleated cells each sample contained. Sequence reads were collapsed and filtered to measure the absolute abundance of every unique TCRbeta CDR3 rearrangement. For each sample, productive Simpson clonality was calculated as the square root of Simpson's diversity index over productive rearrangements. TCRdb limited this immuneACCESS table to in-frame rearrangements with V and J called. A share of clones is missing; checked studies link under half to unresolved V genes, and the rest is unexplained. V and J calls and clone size are as listed in that table; D and trimming were resolved from the DNA. The sample table records fewer than 350,000 clones; around 89% of these occur just once. The ten most abundant clones make up 2% of the sample.

The sequenced sample consisted of PBMCs or T cells enriched from blood (not recorded which). The sequence derives from a woman aged 60 to 75 in a cohort exposed to, infected with or recovered from COVID-19 (not recorded which). The chain links TRBV28 with TRBJ1-6; the D segment could be TRBD1, given 5 matching bases. The bases are TGTGCCAGCAGCACTCCCCGCCAGGGCTATAATTCACCCCTCCACTTT. This sequence encodes CASSTPRQGYNSPLHF.